A single sample gave rise to the 16 T cell receptor beta chains below, sequenced in a study of control samples from healthy donors and cancer patients (TCRdb year 2020). The library was generated by the immunoSEQ multiplex PCR assay. TCRdb took over this immuneACCESS table, retaining in-frame rearrangements with V and J assigned. Such tables are incomplete; in checked studies, under half of the missing clones stem from an unresolved V gene, and the remainder is unexplained. Within this sample are around 140,000 clones, with approximately 89% of them counted one time only. The ten biggest clones cover approximately 8% of the sample. The sequenced sample consisted of PBMCs. The source of these receptors is a man between 45 and 60 years old with head and neck cancer.

The rearrangement joins TRBV30 to TRBJ2-5; 7 bases are a match to TRBD2. Germline V lookup: CDR1 GTSNPN, CDR2 SVGIG (reference sequence). CDR3 size: 13 residues. V dropped 4 bases and J dropped 2; count of bases not matched to a gene: 4. For the CDR3, the DNA is TGTGCCTGGACTACGGGGGGACAAGAGACCCAGTACTTC. This translates into CAWTTGGQETQYF.

This chain links TRBV11-2 with TRBJ1-1; D is uncertain. Germline lookup yields CDR1 SGHAT and CDR2 FQNNGV. This CDR3 spans 13 amino acids. V was cut by 7 bases and J by 2 bases, with 11 bases left in between. CDR3 DNA sequence: TGTGCCAGCATTTCCTTGGGTAACACTGAAGCTTTCTTT. Amino acids: CASISLGNTEAFF.

The chain links TRBV7-9 to TRBJ2-6, with D perhaps being TRBD1 or TRBD2 (5 bases each). Germline CDR1 and CDR2: SEHNR and FQNEAQ (reference sequence). Deletions cut 5 bases from V and 1 base from J, with 15 bases between. The CDR3 covers 17 residues. The CDR3 here is CASSRAGGRSGANVLTF. CDR3 bases: TGTGCCAGCAGCAGGGCTGGGGGAAGGTCTGGGGCCAACGTCCTGACTTTC.

This clone was picked up a small number of times. In DNA form, the CDR3 reads TGTGCCAGCAGGACAGGGGGTAATTCACCCCTCCACTTT. Protein sequence: CASRTGGNSPLHF. The rearrangement joins TRBV27 to TRBJ1-6, with TRBD1 matching 9 bases. The CDR3 loop spans 13 amino acids. The V gene end was trimmed by 6 bases and the J gene end by 6 bases; junction bases not matched to a gene: 0. Germline-derived CDR1 and CDR2 are MNHEY and SMNVEV (reference sequence).

The J gene is TRBJ1-2, the V gene TRBV27; D perhaps matches TRBD1 (6 bases). The germline V and J ends were trimmed by 6 bases and 2 bases, with 10 bases remaining between them. This CDR3 has 13 amino acids. Germline V gene lookup returns CDR1 MNHEY and CDR2 SMNVEV (reference sequence). The CDR3 region has the DNA TGTGCCAGCAGCTTACAGGGAAACTATGGCTACACCTTC. This translates into CASSLQGNYGYTF.

V usage is TRBV27 and J usage is TRBJ2-1; TRBD1 agrees at 11 bases. Losses at the gene ends were 3 bases for V and 8 bases for J; bases not matched to a gene: 6. Germline V gene data show CDR1 as MNHEY and CDR2 as SMNVEV (reference sequence). This CDR3 has 15 residues. Written as DNA, the CDR3 is TGTGCCAGCAGTTTTCAGGGACAGGGGGGCGATGAGCAGTTCTTC. Its translation is CASSFQGQGGDEQFF.

V usage is TRBV30 and J usage is TRBJ2-7; D not resolved. CDR1 is GTSNPN, CDR2 SVGIG, per germline (reference sequence). This CDR3 region has 11 residues. V lost 1 base to trimming and J lost 2 bases, with 3 bases between them. As DNA, the CDR3 is TGTGCCTGGAGTGCCCCCTACGAGCAGTACTTC. Its translation is CAWSAPYEQYF. Supplemented by reference TRBV30 and TRBJ2-7, the full variable domain reads SQTIHQWPATLVQPVGSPLSLECTVEGTSNPNLYWYRQAAGRGLQLLFYSVGIGQISSEVPQNLSASRPQDRQFILSSKKLLLSDSGFYLCAWSAPYEQYFGPGTRLTVT.

V is TRBV7-6 and J is TRBJ2-7; possible D gene TRBD1, 6 bases. Trimming took off 4 bases at V and 1 base at J, with 11 bases between the two ends. The germline gives CDR1 SGHVS, CDR2 FNYEAQ. The CDR3 is made up of 14 amino acids. CDR3: CASSSGDRSYEQYF. The CDR3 region has the DNA TGTGCCAGCAGCTCAGGAGACAGGTCCTACGAGCAGTACTTC.

The rearrangement joins TRBV18 to TRBJ2-4; 9 nucleotides align to TRBD1. After removal of 2 bases from V and 2 bases from J, the junction contained 10 bases not matched to a gene. The CDR3 sequence is 18 residues long. Germline CDR1 KGHSH, CDR2 LQKENI. In DNA, the CDR3 is TGTGCCAGCTCACCAATAAATCCGGGACAGGGAACCAAAAACATTCAGTACTTC. Translated, it gives CASSPINPGQGTKNIQYF.

The V and J genes are TRBV19 and TRBJ2-1; 7 positions agree with TRBD2. J gave up 6 bases and V 5 bases, and 13 bases lay outside the gene matches. The CDR3 has 16 amino acids. Germline values: CDR1 LNHDA, CDR2 SQIVND (reference sequence). In nucleotides, the CDR3 is TGTGCCAGTAGTTTCACGGGAGGCTTCCCCCCCAATGAGCAGTTCTTC. Its protein is CASSFTGGFPPNEQFF.

The chain has TRBV19 and TRBJ1-1, with no clear D. Trimming pared 8 bases from V and 1 base from J, leaving 8 bases between. The CDR3 length is 12 residues. Germline CDR1 and CDR2: LNHDA and SQIVND (reference sequence). CDR3 sequence reads: CASYIGNTEAFF. The CDR3, as DNA: TGTGCCAGTTATATCGGGAACACTGAAGCTTTCTTT.

V is TRBV19 and J is TRBJ1-5, with TRBD1 matching 7 bases. V was pared by 3 bases and J by 11 bases, with 10 bases of the junction left unmatched. Germline V gene lookup returns CDR1 LNHDA and CDR2 SQIVND (reference sequence). The length of the CDR3 is 14 residues. In DNA form, the CDR3 reads TGTGCCAGTAGTATTTCGACAGGGACGGTAACCCAGCATTTT. Amino acids: CASSISTGTVTQHF.

This chain links TRBV29-1 with TRBJ2-7, with TRBD1 as a possible D gene (6 bases). The CDR3 contains 11 residues. Trimming cost V 6 bases and J 6 bases, with 12 bases left between them. The germline gives CDR1 SQVTM, CDR2 ANQGSEA. The CDR3 coding sequence is TGCAGCGTCGCTACAGGGCCCGAGCAGTACTTC. This sequence encodes CSVATGPEQYF.

The chain has TRBV29-1 and TRBJ2-4; D assignment may be TRBD1 or TRBD2 (5 bases each). The CDR3 runs 14 residues. CDR1 is SQVTM, CDR2 ANQGSEA, per germline. Trimming took 7 bases from V and 2 from J, leaving 15 bases between them. The CDR3 DNA reads as TGCAGCGCCCGGGACGGCGAGCCCAAAAACATTCAGTACTTC. It encodes CSARDGEPKNIQYF.

The V call is TRBV3-1 (or the pseudogene TRBV3-2), the J call TRBJ1-1, with no clear D. The CDR3 runs to 15 residues. The ends were cut back, 1 base at V and 5 bases at J, with 14 bases in the middle. From germline, CDR1 is LGHDT and CDR2 YNNKEL (reference sequence). This chain's CDR3 is CASSQAAQVGTEAFF. CDR3 nucleotides: TGTGCCAGCAGCCAAGCGGCGCAGGTCGGGACTGAAGCTTTCTTT.

The V gene is TRBV2, the J gene TRBJ2-7, with D hard to call. Germline CDR1 SNHLY, CDR2 FYNNEI. The V end was cut by 11 bases, the J end by 3 bases, with 2 bases between. The CDR3 is made up of 8 amino acids. The CDR3 DNA is TGTGCCCTCTACGAGCAGTACTTC. Residues: CALYEQYF.